Listed below are T cell receptor beta chains from one sample, sequenced in a study of regulatory T cells in long-lasting Graves disease. TCRdb re-derived calls from the multiplex PCR reads in MiXCR, one entry per CDR3 protein. The table shows approximately 540,000 distinct CDR3 sequences, with around 12% occurring only once. The data were also submitted as part of a second study, on T cells in Graves' hyperthyroidism and ophthalmopathy.

The material was peripheral blood mononuclear cells (PBMCs), obtained at new diagnosis, from a patient treated with antithyroid drugs. These TCRs come from a woman aged 25-40 years with Graves disease. CDR3s include the opening cysteine and the closing phenylalanine or tryptophan. A D gene is named only where the DNA matches it firmly. Only some rows state a clone size, as once, few, many or a class for expanded clones.

clone size	J gene	D gene	V gene	CDR3 DNA	CDR3 protein
many	TRBJ2-1	.	TRBV11-2	TGTGCCAGTAAACTAGTCACCGGGATGTATGAGCAGTTCTTC	CASKLVTGMYEQFF
many	TRBJ2-1	TRBD2	TRBV6-1	TGTGCCAGCAGTGGAGCGGGACTAGCGGGAACACGCTCCTACAATGAGCAGTTCTTC	CASSGAGLAGTRSYNEQFF
many	TRBJ2-3	TRBD2	TRBV7-8	TGTGCCAGCAGCGAGAGCGGGAGGGTAGATACGCAGTATTTT	CASSESGRVDTQYF
.	TRBJ2-1	TRBD1	TRBV7-2	TGTGCCAACAGCTTACGGAGGACAGGAAGAGAGCAGTTCTTC	CANSLRRTGREQFF
.	TRBJ2-5	TRBD1	TRBV20-1	TGCAGTGCCCCGGACAGGGTCGAGACCCAGTACTTC	CSAPDRVETQYF
.	TRBJ2-7	TRBD1	TRBV6-5	TGTGCCAGCAGTTTGGTTCGTACAGGGGGTTACGAGCAGTACTTC	CASSLVRTGGYEQYF
few	TRBJ2-1	.	TRBV12-5	TGTGCTAGTGGTTTGCCCTTGGGCGGGTATTCCTACAATGAGCAGTTCTTC	CASGLPLGGYSYNEQFF
.	TRBJ1-2	TRBD1	TRBV28	TGTGCCAGCAGTGACAGGGGCGAAGCCCTCTATGGCTACACCTTC	CASSDRGEALYGYTF
.	TRBJ1-1	.	TRBV9	TGTGCCAGCAGCATGAGCGGGACTCCTATTGAAGCTTTCTTT	CASSMSGTPIEAFF
few	TRBJ1-4	TRBD1	TRBV6-5	TGTGCCAGCAGTTACTCGACACCTCAGGGGGGGCTGTTTTTT	CASSYSTPQGGLFF
few	TRBJ2-6	TRBD1	TRBV19	TGTGCCAGTAGTAGGGACAGGGTTCTCTCTGGGGCCAACGTCCTGACTTTC	CASSRDRVLSGANVLTF
few	TRBJ2-1	.	TRBV5-6	TGTGCCAGCAGCCTTTACAGGGATCGAGAGTTCTTC	CASSLYRDREFF
.	TRBJ1-1	.	TRBV14	TGTGCCAGCAGCGGGGATTTGAACACTGAAGCTTTCTTT	CASSGDLNTEAFF
many	TRBJ2-6	.	TRBV27	TGTGCCACCTCGACCCCGTCGAGCTCTGGGGCCAACGTCCTGACTTTC	CATSTPSSSGANVLTF
many	TRBJ2-3	.	TRBV7-3	TGTGCCAGCAGCGCGCCCGGCGGAGGGGACATCACAGATACGCAGTATTTT	CASSAPGGGDITDTQYF
.	TRBJ1-2	.	TRBV5-6	TGTGCCAGCAGATCGCGGAGCCAGGGGCTCCACTATGGCTACACCTTC	CASRSRSQGLHYGYTF
many	TRBJ2-1	TRBD2	TRBV12-3/TRBV12-4	TGTGCCAGCAGTTCGCCGGGACTAGCCGGTCTCGATGAGCAGTTCTTC	CASSSPGLAGLDEQFF
.	TRBJ2-7	TRBD2	TRBV28	TGTGCCAGCAGTCGCGGACTAGCGGGACACAACGAGCAGTACTTC	CASSRGLAGHNEQYF
many	TRBJ1-5	.	TRBV2	TGTGCCAGTGACCTAGGGGGACGTCAGCCCCAGCATTTT	CASDLGGRQPQHF
many	TRBJ2-5	TRBD1	TRBV18	TGTGCCAGCTCACCACTCGGAGTCCGGGACAGAGAAGAGACCCAGTACTTC	CASSPLGVRDREETQYF
many	TRBJ1-1	.	TRBV28	TGTGCCAGCAGTCCATTGGGGGGAATGAAGAACACTGAAGCTTTCTTT	CASSPLGGMKNTEAFF
many	TRBJ2-7	.	TRBV28	TGTGCCAGCAGTTTAAAGGACACGGCTGGCGAGCAGTACTTC	CASSLKDTAGEQYF
few	TRBJ1-6	TRBD1	TRBV4-2	TGTGCCAGCAGCCAGGCGGGACAGGGGGTTCTCCACTTT	CASSQAGQGVLHF
.	TRBJ2-2	.	TRBV24-1	TGTGCCACCAGTGATTTGGAGGGTTTTGAGCTGTTTTTT	CATSDLEGFELFF
many	TRBJ2-7	.	TRBV5-1	TGCGCCAGCAGTTGGGGGACGGAGACTTCCTACGAGCAGTACTTC	CASSWGTETSYEQYF
.	TRBJ2-3	.	TRBV10-2	TGCGCCAGCAGGAAGGGGCCCCCCACAGATACGCAGTATTTT	CASRKGPPTDTQYF
many	TRBJ1-2	TRBD1	TRBV29-1	TGCAGCGTTCCGGGACAGGGCACCAGCTATGGCTACACCTTC	CSVPGQGTSYGYTF
few	TRBJ1-2	.	TRBV5-6	TGTGCCAGCAGCGCCCTCTCGGGGAGCTATGGCTACACCTTC	CASSALSGSYGYTF
few	TRBJ1-6	TRBD1	TRBV10-3	TGTGCCATCAGGGCGGCGGACAGGGGCAATTCACCCCTCCACTTT	CAIRAADRGNSPLHF
many	TRBJ1-2	.	TRBV28	TGTGCCAGCAGTTTTTTAGCCGCCCAAAACTATGGCTACACCTTC	CASSFLAAQNYGYTF
many	TRBJ2-5	.	TRBV11-2	TGTGCCAGCAGCTTGGTGGGACGAGACCAAGAGACCCAGTACTTC	CASSLVGRDQETQYF
few	TRBJ2-3	TRBD2	TRBV7-9	TGTGCCAGCAGCCCCGGGACTAGCGGGAGGATGAGTACAGATACGCAGTATTTT	CASSPGTSGRMSTDTQYF
many	TRBJ1-3	.	TRBV12-3/TRBV12-4	TGTGCCAGCAGTCCACAGGGTCAAACTGGAAACACCATATATTTT	CASSPQGQTGNTIYF
many	TRBJ2-5	.	TRBV12-3/TRBV12-4	TGTGCCAGCAGAGGTAACAGAAAAGAGACCCAGTACTTC	CASRGNRKETQYF
many	TRBJ2-3	.	TRBV20-1	TGCAGTGCTAGAGATGATTTCCGGGGGCATCGTCGCACAGATACGCAGTATTTT	CSARDDFRGHRRTDTQYF
many	TRBJ2-2	.	TRBV29-1	TGCAGCGTGCGTATCAGGATCACCGGGGAGCTGTTTTTT	CSVRIRITGELFF
.	TRBJ1-1	.	TRBV4-3	TGCGCCAGCAGCCAAGACAGGTTGAAAGCTGAAGCTTTCTTT	CASSQDRLKAEAFF
.	TRBJ2-5	.	TRBV19	TGTGCCAGTAGTCCTTTGGGGCTAGCCAGTTCTGAGACCCAGTACTTC	CASSPLGLASSETQYF
many	TRBJ1-6	TRBD1	TRBV28	TGTGCCTGCCGCCGGGACAGGGTACAGTCACCCCTCCACTTT	CACRRDRVQSPLHF
many	TRBJ2-5	TRBD1	TRBV6-5	TGTGCCAGCAGTTACCTAACAGGGGACCAAGAGACCCAGTACTTC	CASSYLTGDQETQYF
many	TRBJ1-5	.	TRBV12-3/TRBV12-4	TGTGCCAGCAGTTTTGGCAGCCCCTATAGCAATCAGCCCCAGCATTTT	CASSFGSPYSNQPQHF
many	TRBJ2-5	.	TRBV7-9	TGTGCCAGCAGCTTAGAGGGCGCAGAGACCCAGTACTTC	CASSLEGAETQYF
many	TRBJ2-2	.	TRBV7-3	TGTGCCAGCAGCCCCTCGGCGGGACTTCTCGCCGGGGAGCTGTTTTTT	CASSPSAGLLAGELFF
few	TRBJ2-3	.	TRBV19	TGTGCCACTCGGTATGTAGACGGCACAGATACGCAGTATTTT	CATRYVDGTDTQYF
many	TRBJ1-2	.	TRBV19	TGTGCCAGTAGTCCCCATAAGGGAACTAACTATGGCTACACCTTC	CASSPHKGTNYGYTF
.	TRBJ1-4	.	TRBV28	TGTGCCAGCACCCCCCCGGGGTTGGGTGAAAAACTGTTTTTT	CASTPPGLGEKLFF
.	TRBJ2-3	TRBD1	TRBV20-1	TGCAGTGCTAGAGACGGACAGGGGATTACAGATACGCAGTATTTT	CSARDGQGITDTQYF